These 4 T cell receptor beta chains came from one sample sequenced in a study of T-cell reconstitution after alpha-beta-depleted transplantation in children (dated by TCRdb to the mid-2010s). In the paper's terms, the treatment or condition label means: allogeneic hematopoietic cell transplantation with graft depleted of TCRalphabeta T cells and CD19 B cells. The library was generated by PCR. Sequencer: Illumina HiSeq 2500. To normalize quantification of the TCRbeta repertoire, the TCR libraries were built with molecular barcoding that relied on unique molecular identifiers. The public reads were reanalyzed by TCRdb: fastp trimming at Q25, MiXCR alignment, in-frame beta chains only. CDR3 protein sequences are deduplicated, and each keeps its most common genes and DNA. This sample lists nearly 350,000 distinct CDR3 sequences; roughly 15% were detected once. Approximately 38% of the sample goes to the ten largest clones.

Sequencing used PBMCs, mostly from graft donor cells, obtained 360 days after TCRalphabeta/CD19-depleted stem cell transplant. All receptors come from a male patient between 2 and 9 years old who had a stem cell transplant for acute lymphoblastic leukemia, so the T cells may come from the graft donor.

The table lists this clonotype with a few counts. The V call is TRBV29-1, the J call TRBJ2-5, with 7 nucleotides matching TRBD2. Trimming cost V 4 bases and J 4 bases; bases outside gene matches: 9. Germline values: CDR1 SQVTM, CDR2 ANQGSEA. This CDR3 is built from 14 residues. This CDR3 reads CSVAAGSWGETQYF. Written as DNA, the CDR3 is TGCAGCGTTGCAGCGGGAAGTTGGGGAGAGACCCAGTACTTC.

The sample holds a few counts of this clonotype. The rearrangement links TRBV20-1 to TRBJ2-5; 10 bases are a match to TRBD1. CDR3 length: 15 amino acids. CDR1 DFQATT and CDR2 SNEGSKA come from the germline V gene (reference sequence). J gave up 3 bases and V 1 base, and 5 bases lay outside the gene matches. The CDR3 loop reads CSARVPGTGEETQYF. CDR3 sequence (DNA): TGCAGTGCTAGAGTCCCCGGGACAGGGGAAGAGACCCAGTACTTC.

This clonotype was detected only a few times. V is TRBV5-1 and J is TRBJ2-7; D remains ambiguous. The CDR3 is 12 residues long. Trimming shortened V by 5 bases and J by 0 bases, and 6 bases separated the two germline ends. Germline V lookup: CDR1 SGHRS, CDR2 YFSETQ. The chain's CDR3 is CASSNPSYEQYF. Written as DNA, the CDR3 is TGCGCCAGCAGTAACCCCTCCTACGAGCAGTACTTC.

The chain combines TRBV13 with TRBJ2-3; D gene unclear. The germline V gene encodes CDR1 PRHDT and CDR2 FYEKMQ (reference sequence). The CDR3 length is 12 residues. Trimming removed 5 bases at V and 3 bases at J, with 6 bases between. CDR3 loop: CASSQETDTQYF. The CDR3 nucleotides read TGTGCCAGCAGCCAGGAAACAGATACGCAGTATTTT.